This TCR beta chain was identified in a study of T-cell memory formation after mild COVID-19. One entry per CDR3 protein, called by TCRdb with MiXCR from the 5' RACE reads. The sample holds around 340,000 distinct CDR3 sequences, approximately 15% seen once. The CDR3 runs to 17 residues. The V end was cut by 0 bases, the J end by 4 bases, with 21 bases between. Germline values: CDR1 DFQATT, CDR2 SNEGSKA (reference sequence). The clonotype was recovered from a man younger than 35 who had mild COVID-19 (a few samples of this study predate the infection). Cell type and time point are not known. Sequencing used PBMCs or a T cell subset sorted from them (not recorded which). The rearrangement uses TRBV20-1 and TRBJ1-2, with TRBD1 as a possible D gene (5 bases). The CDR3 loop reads CSARDRGGGASLYGYTF. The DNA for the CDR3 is TGCAGTGCTAGAGATCGGGGTGGAGGGGCGTCTCTCTATGGCTACACCTTC.